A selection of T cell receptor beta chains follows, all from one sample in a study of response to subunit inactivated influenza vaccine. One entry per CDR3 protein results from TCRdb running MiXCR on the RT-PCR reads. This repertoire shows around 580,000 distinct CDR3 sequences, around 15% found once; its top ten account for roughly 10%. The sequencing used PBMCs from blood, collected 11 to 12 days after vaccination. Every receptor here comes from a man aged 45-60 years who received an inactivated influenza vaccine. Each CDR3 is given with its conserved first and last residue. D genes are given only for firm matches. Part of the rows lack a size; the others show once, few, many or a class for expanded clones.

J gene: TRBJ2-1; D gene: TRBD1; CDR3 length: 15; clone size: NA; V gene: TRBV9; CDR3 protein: CASSVDGQGLNEQFF; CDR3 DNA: TGTGCCAGCAGCGTAGATGGACAGGGGTTAAATGAGCAGTTCTTC
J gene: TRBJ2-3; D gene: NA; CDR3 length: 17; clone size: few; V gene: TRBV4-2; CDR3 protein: CASSQPGGGRGTDTQYF; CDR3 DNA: TGTGCCAGCAGCCAACCGGGCGGGGGCCGGGGCACAGATACGCAGTATTTT
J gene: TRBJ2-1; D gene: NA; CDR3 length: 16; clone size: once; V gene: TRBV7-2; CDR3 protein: CASTGAGTGTYNEQFF; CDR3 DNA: TGTGCCAGCACCGGGGCCGGGACGGGGACCTACAATGAGCAGTTCTTC
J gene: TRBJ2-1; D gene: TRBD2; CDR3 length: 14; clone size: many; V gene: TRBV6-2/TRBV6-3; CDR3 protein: CASRRGGGYNEQFF; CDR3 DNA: TGTGCCAGCCGGCGGGGGGGGGGCTACAATGAGCAGTTCTTC
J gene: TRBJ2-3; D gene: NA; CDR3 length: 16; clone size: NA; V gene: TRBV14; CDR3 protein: CASSQAWGRNTDTQYF; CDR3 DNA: TGTGCCAGCAGCCAAGCTTGGGGGAGGAACACAGATACGCAGTATTTT
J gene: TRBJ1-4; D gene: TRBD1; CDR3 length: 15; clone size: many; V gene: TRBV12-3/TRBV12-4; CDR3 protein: CASRTGGRANEKLFF; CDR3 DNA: TGTGCCAGCAGAACAGGGGGCAGAGCTAATGAAAAACTGTTTTTT
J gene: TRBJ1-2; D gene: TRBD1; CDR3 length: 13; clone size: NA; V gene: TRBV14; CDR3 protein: CASSRQGNYDYTF; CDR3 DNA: TGTGCCAGCAGCCGACAGGGTAACTATGACTACACCTTC
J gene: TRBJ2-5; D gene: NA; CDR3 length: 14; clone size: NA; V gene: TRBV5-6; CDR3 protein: CASSWGLHQETQYF; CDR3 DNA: TGTGCCAGCAGCTGGGGACTTCACCAAGAGACCCAGTACTTC
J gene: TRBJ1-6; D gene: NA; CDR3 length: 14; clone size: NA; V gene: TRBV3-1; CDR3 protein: CASSQGSIESPLHF; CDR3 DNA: TGTGCCAGCAGCCAAGGATCTATAGAATCACCCCTCCACTTT
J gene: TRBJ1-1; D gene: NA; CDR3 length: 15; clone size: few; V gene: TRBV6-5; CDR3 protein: CASSYGSNLNTEAFF; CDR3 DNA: TGTGCCAGCAGTTATGGTTCGAATCTGAACACTGAAGCTTTCTTT
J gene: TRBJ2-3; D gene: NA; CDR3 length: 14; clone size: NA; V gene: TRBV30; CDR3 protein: CAWRAPQWIDTQYF; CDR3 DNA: TGTGCCTGGAGAGCCCCCCAGTGGATTGATACGCAGTATTTT
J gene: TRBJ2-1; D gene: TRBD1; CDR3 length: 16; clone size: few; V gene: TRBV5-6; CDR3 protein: CASSFLGQVVYNEQFF; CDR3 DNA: TGTGCCAGCAGCTTCCTGGGACAGGTGGTATACAATGAGCAGTTCTTC
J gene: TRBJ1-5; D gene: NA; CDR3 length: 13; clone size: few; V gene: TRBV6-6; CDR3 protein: CATSPGGNQPQHF; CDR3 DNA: TGTGCCACTTCCCCTGGAGGCAATCAGCCCCAGCATTTT
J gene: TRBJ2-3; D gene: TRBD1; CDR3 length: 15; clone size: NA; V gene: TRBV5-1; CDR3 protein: CASYWRTGTTDTQYF; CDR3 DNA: TGCGCCAGCTATTGGAGGACAGGGACGACAGATACGCAGTATTTT
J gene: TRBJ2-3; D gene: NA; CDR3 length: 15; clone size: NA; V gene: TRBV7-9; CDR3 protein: CASSLMTGLADTQYF; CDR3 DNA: TGTGCCAGCAGCTTAATGACCGGGCTGGCAGATACGCAGTATTTT
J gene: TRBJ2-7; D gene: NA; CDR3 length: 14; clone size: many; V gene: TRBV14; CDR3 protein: CASSQGVVSYEQYF; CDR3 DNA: TGTGCCAGCAGCCAAGGGGTGGTCTCCTACGAGCAGTACTTC
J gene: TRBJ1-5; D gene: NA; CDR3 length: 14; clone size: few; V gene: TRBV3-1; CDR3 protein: CASSVSQGREPQHF; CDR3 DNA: TGTGCCAGCAGCGTGAGTCAGGGGAGAGAGCCCCAGCATTTT
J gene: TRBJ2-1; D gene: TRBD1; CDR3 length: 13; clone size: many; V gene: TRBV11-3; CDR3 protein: CASSTNDRDEQFF; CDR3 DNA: TGTGCCAGCAGCACCAACGACAGGGATGAGCAGTTCTTC
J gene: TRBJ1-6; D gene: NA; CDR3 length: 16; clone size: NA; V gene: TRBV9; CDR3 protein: CASSVGGSSYNSPLHF; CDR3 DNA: TGTGCCAGCAGCGTAGGGGGGAGCTCCTATAATTCACCCCTCCACTTT
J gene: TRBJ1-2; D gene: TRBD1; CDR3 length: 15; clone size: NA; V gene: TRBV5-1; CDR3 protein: CASSVGAGGGYGYTF; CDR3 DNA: TGCGCCAGCAGCGTGGGAGCAGGGGGTGGCTATGGCTACACCTTC
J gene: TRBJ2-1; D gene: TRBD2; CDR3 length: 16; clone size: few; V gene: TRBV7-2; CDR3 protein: CASSRKAGGLYNEQFF; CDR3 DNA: TGTGCCAGCAGCCGAAAAGCGGGGGGGCTATACAATGAGCAGTTCTTC
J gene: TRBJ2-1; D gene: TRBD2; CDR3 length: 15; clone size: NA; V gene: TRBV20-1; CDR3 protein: CSADLREASRNEQFF; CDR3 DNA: TGCAGTGCCGACCTCCGGGAGGCGAGCAGGAATGAGCAGTTCTTC
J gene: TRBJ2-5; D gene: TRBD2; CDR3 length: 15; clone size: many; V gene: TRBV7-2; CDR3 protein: CASGPSGSLAETQYF; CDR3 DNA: TGTGCCAGCGGACCTAGCGGGTCCCTGGCAGAGACCCAGTACTTC
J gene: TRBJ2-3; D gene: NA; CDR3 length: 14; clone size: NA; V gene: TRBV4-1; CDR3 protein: CASSQGVSVFSQYF; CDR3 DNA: TGCGCCAGCAGCCAAGGAGTGTCAGTATTTTCGCAGTATTTT
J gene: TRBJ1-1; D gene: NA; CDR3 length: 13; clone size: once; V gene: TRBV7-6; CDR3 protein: CASSLGGSGEAFF; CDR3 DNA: TGTGCCAGCAGCTTAGGGGGCTCGGGTGAAGCTTTCTTT
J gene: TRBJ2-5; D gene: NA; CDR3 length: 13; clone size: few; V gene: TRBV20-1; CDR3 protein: CSARGSKGETQYF; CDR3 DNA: TGCAGTGCTAGGGGCTCAAAGGGGGAGACCCAGTACTTC
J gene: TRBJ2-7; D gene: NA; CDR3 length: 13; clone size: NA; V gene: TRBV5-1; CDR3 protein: CASTPSLNYEQYF; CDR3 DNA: TGCGCCAGCACGCCCTCCCTCAACTACGAGCAGTACTTC
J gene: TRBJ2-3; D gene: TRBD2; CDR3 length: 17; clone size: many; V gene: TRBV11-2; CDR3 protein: CASSSGLAGGRVDTQYF; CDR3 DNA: TGTGCCAGCAGTTCCGGACTAGCGGGGGGCCGGGTGGATACGCAGTATTTT
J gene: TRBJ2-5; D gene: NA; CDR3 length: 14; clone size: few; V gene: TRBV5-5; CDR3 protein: CASSLSWVRETQYF; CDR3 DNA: TGTGCCAGCAGCTTGTCCTGGGTCCGGGAGACCCAGTACTTC
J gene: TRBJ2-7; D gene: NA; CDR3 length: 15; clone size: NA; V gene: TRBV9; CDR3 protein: CASSVDPGRSYEQYF; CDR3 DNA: TGTGCCAGCAGCGTAGATCCGGGGCGCTCCTACGAGCAGTACTTC
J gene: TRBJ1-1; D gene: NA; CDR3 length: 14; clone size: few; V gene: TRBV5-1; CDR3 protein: CASSWDGLNTEAFF; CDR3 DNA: TGCGCCAGCAGCTGGGACGGTTTAAACACTGAAGCTTTCTTT
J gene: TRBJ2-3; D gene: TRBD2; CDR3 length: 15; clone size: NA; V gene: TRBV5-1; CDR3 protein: CASSLDGRVTDTQYF; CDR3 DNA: TGCGCCAGCAGCTTGGACGGGAGGGTCACAGATACGCAGTATTTT
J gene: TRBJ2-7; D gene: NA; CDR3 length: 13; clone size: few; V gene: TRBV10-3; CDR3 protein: CATRGTEKDEQYF; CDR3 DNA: TGTGCCACCCGGGGTACCGAGAAAGACGAGCAGTACTTC
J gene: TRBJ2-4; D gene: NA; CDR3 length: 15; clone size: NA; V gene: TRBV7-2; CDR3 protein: CASSLTGEGKNIQYF; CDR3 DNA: TGTGCCAGCAGCTTAACAGGGGAGGGCAAAAACATTCAGTACTTC
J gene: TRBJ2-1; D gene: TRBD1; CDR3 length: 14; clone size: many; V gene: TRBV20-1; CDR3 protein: CRPTTGSSYNEQFF; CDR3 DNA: TGCAGGCCAACGACAGGGAGCTCCTACAATGAGCAGTTCTTC
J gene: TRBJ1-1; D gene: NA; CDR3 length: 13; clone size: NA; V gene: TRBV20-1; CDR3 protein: CSAPQGTDTEAFF; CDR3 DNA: TGCAGTGCCCCACAGGGAACGGACACTGAAGCTTTCTTT
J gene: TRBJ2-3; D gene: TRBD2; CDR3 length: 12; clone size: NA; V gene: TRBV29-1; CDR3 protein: CSVRTSENTQYF; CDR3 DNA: TGCAGCGTTCGGACTAGCGAAAATACGCAGTATTTT
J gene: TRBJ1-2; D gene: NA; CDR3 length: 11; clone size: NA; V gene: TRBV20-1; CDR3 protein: CSAQDAPKYTF; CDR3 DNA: TGCAGTGCCCAGGATGCCCCTAAGTACACCTTC
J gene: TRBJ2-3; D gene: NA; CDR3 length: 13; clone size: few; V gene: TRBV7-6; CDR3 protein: CASSRDAGDTQYF; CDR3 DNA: TGTGCCAGCAGCCGGGACGCCGGAGATACGCAGTATTTT
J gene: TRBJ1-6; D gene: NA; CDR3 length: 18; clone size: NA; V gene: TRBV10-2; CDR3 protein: CASSDQLGLSSYNSPLHF; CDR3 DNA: TGCGCCAGCAGTGACCAATTGGGGCTGAGCTCCTATAATTCACCCCTCCACTTT
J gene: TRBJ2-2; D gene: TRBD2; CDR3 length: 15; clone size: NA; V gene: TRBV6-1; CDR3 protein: CASSPTGTSPGELFF; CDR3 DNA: TGTGCCAGCAGCCCGACCGGGACTAGCCCCGGGGAGCTGTTTTTT
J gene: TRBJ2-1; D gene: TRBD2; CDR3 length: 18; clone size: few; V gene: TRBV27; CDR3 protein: CASSYSSGGRSSYNEQFF; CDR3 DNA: TGTGCCAGCAGTTATTCTAGCGGGGGCCGGAGCTCCTACAATGAGCAGTTCTTC
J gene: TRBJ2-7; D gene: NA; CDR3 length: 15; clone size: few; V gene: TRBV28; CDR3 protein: CASSPGGAGGHEQYF; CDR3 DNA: TGTGCCAGCAGTCCGGGAGGGGCAGGGGGACACGAGCAGTACTTC
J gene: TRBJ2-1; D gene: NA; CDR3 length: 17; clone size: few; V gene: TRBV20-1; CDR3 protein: CSALDTSGTGSYNEQFF; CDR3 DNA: TGCAGTGCTCTTGACACCTCGGGTACAGGCTCCTACAATGAGCAGTTCTTC
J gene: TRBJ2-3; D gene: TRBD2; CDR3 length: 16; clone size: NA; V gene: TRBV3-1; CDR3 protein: CASRRTSGGATDTQYF; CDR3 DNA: TGTGCCAGCCGCAGGACTAGCGGGGGGGCGACAGATACGCAGTATTTT
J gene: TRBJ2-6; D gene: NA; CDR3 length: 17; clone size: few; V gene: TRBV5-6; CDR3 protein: CASSRSGGESGANVLTF; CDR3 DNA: TGTGCCAGCAGCCGAAGCGGTGGGGAATCCGGGGCCAACGTCCTGACTTTC